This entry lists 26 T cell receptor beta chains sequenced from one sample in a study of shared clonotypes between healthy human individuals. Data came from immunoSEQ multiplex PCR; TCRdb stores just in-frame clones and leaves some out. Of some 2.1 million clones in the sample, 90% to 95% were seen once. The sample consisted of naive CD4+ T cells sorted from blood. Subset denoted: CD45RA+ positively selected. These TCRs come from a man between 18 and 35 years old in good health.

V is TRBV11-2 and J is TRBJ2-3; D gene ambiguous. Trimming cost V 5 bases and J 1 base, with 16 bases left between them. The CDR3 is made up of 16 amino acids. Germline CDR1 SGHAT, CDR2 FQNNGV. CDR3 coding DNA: TGTGCCAGCAGCCCAAGAGGAGTGCGGCGCACAGATACGCAGTATTTT. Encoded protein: CASSPRGVRRTDTQYF.

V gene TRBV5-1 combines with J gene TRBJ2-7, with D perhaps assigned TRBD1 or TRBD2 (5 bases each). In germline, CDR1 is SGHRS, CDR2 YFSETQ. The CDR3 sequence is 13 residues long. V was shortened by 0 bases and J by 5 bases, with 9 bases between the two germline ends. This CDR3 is CASSLGLGDEQYF. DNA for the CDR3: TGCGCCAGCAGCTTGGGCTTGGGGGACGAGCAGTACTTC.

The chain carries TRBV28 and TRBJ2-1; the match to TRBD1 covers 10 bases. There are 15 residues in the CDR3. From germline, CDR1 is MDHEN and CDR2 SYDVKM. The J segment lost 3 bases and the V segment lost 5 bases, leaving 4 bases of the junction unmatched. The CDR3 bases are TGTGCCAGCAGTATTTGGGACAGGGGCTACAATGAGCAGTTCTTC. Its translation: CASSIWDRGYNEQFF.

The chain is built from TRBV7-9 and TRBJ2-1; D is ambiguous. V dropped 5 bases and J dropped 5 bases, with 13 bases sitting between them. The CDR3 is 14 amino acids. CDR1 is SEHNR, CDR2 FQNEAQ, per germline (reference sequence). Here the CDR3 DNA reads TGTGCCAGCAGCCCACGGACGCGGAACAATGAGCAGTTCTTC. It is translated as CASSPRTRNNEQFF.

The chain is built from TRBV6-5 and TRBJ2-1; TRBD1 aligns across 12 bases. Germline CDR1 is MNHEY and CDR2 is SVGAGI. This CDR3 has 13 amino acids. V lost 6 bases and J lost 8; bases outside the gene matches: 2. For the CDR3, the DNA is TGTGCCAGCAGGGGACAGGGGGCTGATGAGCAGTTCTTC. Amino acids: CASRGQGADEQFF.

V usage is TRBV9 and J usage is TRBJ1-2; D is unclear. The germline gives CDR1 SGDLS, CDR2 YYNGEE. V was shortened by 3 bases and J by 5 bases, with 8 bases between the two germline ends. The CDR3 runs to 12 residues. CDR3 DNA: TGTGCCAGCAGCGACACCAGTTATGGCTACACCTTC. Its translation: CASSDTSYGYTF.

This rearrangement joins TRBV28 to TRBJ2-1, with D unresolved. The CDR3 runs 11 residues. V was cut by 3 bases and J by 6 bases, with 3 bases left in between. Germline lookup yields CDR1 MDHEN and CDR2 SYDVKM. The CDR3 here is CASSFPNEQFF. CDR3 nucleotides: TGTGCCAGCAGTTTCCCCAATGAGCAGTTCTTC.

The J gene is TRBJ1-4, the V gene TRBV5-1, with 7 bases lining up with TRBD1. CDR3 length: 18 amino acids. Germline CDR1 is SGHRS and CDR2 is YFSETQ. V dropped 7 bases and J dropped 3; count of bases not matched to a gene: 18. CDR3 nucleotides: TGCGCCAGCGCGAGCAGAGAACAGGGGCTGAGGGCTAATGAAAAACTGTTTTTT. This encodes CASASREQGLRANEKLFF.

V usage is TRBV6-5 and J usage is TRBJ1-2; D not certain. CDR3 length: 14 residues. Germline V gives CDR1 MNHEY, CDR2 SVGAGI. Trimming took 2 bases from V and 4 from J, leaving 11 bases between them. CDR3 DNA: TGTGCCAGCAGTTACACATCAGAGGGCTATGGCTACACCTTC. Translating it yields CASSYTSEGYGYTF.

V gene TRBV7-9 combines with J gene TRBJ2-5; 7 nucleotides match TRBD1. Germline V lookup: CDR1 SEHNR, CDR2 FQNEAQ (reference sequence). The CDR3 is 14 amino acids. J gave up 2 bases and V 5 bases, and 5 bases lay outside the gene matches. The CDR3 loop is CASSPRDRQETQYF. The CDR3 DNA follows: TGTGCCAGCAGCCCACGGGACAGACAAGAGACCCAGTACTTC.

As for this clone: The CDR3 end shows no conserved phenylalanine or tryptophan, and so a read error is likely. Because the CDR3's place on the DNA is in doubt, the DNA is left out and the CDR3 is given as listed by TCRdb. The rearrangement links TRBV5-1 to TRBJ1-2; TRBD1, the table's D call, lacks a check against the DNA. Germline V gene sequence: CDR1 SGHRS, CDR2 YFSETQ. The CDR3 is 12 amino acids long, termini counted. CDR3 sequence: CASSRSTGIPPL.

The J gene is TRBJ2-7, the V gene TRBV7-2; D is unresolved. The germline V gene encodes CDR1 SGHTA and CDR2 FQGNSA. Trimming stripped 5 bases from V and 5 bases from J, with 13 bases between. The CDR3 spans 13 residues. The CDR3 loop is CASSPFKADEQYF. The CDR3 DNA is TGTGCCAGCAGCCCCTTCAAAGCTGACGAGCAGTACTTC.

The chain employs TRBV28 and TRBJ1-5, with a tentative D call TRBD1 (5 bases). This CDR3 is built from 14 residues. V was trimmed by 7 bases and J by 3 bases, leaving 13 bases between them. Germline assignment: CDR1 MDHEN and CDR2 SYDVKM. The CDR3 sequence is CASTLGGSNQPQHF. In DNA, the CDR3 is TGTGCCAGCACTCTCGGGGGTTCCAATCAGCCCCAGCATTTT.

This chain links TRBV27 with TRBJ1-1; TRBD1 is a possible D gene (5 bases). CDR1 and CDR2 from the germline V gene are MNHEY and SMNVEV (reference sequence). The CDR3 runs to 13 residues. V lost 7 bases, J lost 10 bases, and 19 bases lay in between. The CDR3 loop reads CASTVNVGGRAFF. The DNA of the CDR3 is TGTGCCAGCACCGTAAACGTGGGGGGTCGAGCTTTCTTT.

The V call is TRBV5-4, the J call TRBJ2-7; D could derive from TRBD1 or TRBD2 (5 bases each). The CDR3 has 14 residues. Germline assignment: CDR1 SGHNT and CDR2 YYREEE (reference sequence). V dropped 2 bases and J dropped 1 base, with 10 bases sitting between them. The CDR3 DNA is TGTGCCAGCAGCTTCACGGGGCCTTCCTACGAGCAGTACTTC. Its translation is CASSFTGPSYEQYF.

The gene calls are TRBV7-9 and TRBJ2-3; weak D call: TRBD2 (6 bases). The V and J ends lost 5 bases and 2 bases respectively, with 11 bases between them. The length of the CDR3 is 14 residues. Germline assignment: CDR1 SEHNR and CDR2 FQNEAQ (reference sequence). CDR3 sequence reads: CASSKGLATDTQYF. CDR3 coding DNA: TGTGCCAGCAGCAAGGGACTGGCCACAGATACGCAGTATTTT.

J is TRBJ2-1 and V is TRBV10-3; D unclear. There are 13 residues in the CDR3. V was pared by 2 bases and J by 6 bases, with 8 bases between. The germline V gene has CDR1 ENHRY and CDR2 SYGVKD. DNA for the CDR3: TGTGCCATCAGTGAGGGTGGCCCCAATGAGCAGTTCTTC. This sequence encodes CAISEGGPNEQFF.

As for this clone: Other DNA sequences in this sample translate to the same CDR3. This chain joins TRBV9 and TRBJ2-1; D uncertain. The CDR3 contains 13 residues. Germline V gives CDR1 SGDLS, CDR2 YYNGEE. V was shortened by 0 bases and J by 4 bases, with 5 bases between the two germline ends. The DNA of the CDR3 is TGTGCCAGCAGCGTAGCTCCGTACAATGAGCAGTTCTTC. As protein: CASSVAPYNEQFF.

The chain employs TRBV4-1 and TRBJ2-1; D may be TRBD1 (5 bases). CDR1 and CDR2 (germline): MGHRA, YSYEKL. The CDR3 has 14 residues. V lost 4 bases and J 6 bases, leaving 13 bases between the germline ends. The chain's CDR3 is CASSPPGSFNEQFF. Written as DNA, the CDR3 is TGCGCCAGCAGCCCTCCAGGGTCGTTCAATGAGCAGTTCTTC.

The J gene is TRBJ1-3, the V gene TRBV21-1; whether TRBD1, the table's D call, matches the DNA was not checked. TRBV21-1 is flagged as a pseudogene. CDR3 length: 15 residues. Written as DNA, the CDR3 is TGTGCCAGATCGGACAGGCTTCACTCTGGAAACACCATATATTTT. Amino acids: CARSDRLHSGNTIYF.

The CDR3 reads CASSFGQQLAKNIQYF. DNA of the CDR3: TGTGCCAGCAGTTTTGGACAGCAACTAGCCAAAAACATTCAGTACTTC. The chain uses TRBV6-6 and TRBJ2-4; TRBD1 might be the D (6 bases). V gave up 4 bases and J gave up 0 bases, with 13 bases separating them. The CDR3 length is 16 residues. Germline V gives CDR1 MNHNY, CDR2 SVGAGI (reference sequence).

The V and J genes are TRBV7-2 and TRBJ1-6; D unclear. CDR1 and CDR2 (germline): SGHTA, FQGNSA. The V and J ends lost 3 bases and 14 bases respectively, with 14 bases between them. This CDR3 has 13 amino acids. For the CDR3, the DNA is TGTGCCAGCAGCTTGGATTTCGTAGGGTCCCTCCACTTT. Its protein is CASSLDFVGSLHF.

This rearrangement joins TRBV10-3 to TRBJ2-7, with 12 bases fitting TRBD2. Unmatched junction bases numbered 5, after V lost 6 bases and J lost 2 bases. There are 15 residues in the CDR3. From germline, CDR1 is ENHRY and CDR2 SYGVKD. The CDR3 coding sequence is TGTGCCATCAGCATCCTAGCGGGAGGGGCCTACGAGCAGTACTTC. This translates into CAISILAGGAYEQYF.

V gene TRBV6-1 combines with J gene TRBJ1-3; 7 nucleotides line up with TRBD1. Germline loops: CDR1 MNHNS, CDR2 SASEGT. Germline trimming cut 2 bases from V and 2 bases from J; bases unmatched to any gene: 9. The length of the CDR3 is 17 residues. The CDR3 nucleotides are TGTGCCAGCAGTGAAACCATACAGGGGTCGGCTGGAAACACCATATATTTT. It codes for CASSETIQGSAGNTIYF.

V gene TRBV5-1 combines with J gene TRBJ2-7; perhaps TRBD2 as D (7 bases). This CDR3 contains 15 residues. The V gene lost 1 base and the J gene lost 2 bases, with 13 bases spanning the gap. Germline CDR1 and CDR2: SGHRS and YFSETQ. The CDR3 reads CASSLTKGGPYEQYF. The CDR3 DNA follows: TGCGCCAGCAGCTTGACAAAGGGGGGGCCCTACGAGCAGTACTTC. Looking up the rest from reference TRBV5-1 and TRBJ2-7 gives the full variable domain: KAGVTQTPRYLIKTRGQQVTLSCSPISGHRSVSWYQQTPGQGLQFLFEYFSETQRNKGNFPGRFSGRQFSNSRSEMNVSTLELGDSALYLCASSLTKGGPYEQYFGPGTRLTVT.

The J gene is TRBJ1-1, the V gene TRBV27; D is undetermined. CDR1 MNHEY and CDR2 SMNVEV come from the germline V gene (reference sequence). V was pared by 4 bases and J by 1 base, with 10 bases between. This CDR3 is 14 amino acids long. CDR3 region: CASSSDFRNTEAFF. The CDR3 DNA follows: TGTGCCAGCAGTTCTGATTTCAGGAACACTGAAGCTTTCTTT.